The T cell receptor beta chain under discussion was sequenced for a study of cytomegalovirus exposure and HLA in healthy donors. Turning to the study itself: A subsequent analysis reported that the 120 validation repertoires were produced on the same platform that had also been used for the roughly 670 first-cohort repertoires. Findings and caveats of the study: Subsequent analysis revealed that first-cohort TCR clusters tended to co-occur in the roughly 120 validation repertoires. Specificity for CMV antigens was confirmed in vitro for a few of the CMV-associated chains. There were 150 to 200 TCR beta chains listed as cytomegalovirus-associated.

In the case of this clone: Its antigen remains unknown.

The CDR3 consists of 15 residues. Looked up from germline, CDR1 is SGHTA and CDR2 is FQGNSA. Trimming left V 2 bases short and J 6 bases short, with 13 bases between. Assay: immunoSEQ multiplex PCR; the TCRdb copy retains only in-frame clones and omits some. The table lists some 140,000 clones, roughly 90% of them singletons, with 2.5% to 3.5% in the top ten. The sample comprised PBMCs. V gene TRBV7-2 combines with J gene TRBJ2-2, with D maybe TRBD2 (7 bases). The clonotype originates from a man aged 18 to 29 in good health and CMV-seronegative. This chain's CDR3 is CASSLLGGEAGELFF. DNA of the CDR3: TGTGCCAGCAGCTTATTAGGGGGGGAGGCCGGGGAGCTGTTTTTT.